This T cell receptor (beta chain) was observed in a study of vaccination effects on CD4 cells after COVID-19. As for the study in general: PBMC cultures contained around 2 million cells per well, roughly 10 IU/ml IL-2 and 10 ug/ml peptides.

Points on this clone: What it binds is not known.

Germline lookup yields CDR1 SNHLY and CDR2 FYNNEI. CDR3 length: 15 amino acids. The junction had 5 bases not matched to a gene; V was cut back by 5 bases and J by 7 bases. Culture lasted 10 days before CD4+ T cell isolation. Having tested negative for nucleocapsid antibodies, the vaccine recipients showed no prior SARS-CoV-2 infection. Both day 3 and day 7 saw half the medium replaced with IL-2 medium. Produced via immunoSEQ multiplex PCR; TCRdb's table is partial and in-frame only. The sample has about 53,000 clones, 60% to 85% seen once. The source material was CD4+ T cells from PBMCs cultured without peptide, sampled before COVID-19 vaccination. This sequence joins TRBV2 and TRBJ2-1; 13 nucleotides align to TRBD2. The TCR comes from a human donor who received a COVID-19 vaccine. As DNA, the CDR3 is TGTGCCAGCAGTCGACTAGCGGGGGGAACTAATGAGCAGTTCTTC. It is translated as CASSRLAGGTNEQFF.